Listed below are T cell receptor beta chains from one sample, sequenced in a study of CD8+ T cells in alopecia areata. The data were produced by immunoSEQ multiplex PCR, yet TCRdb's version contains in-frame clones alone and is incomplete. The table lists roughly 130,000 clones, 45% to 60% of them singletons, with under 5% in the top ten. The input for sequencing was CD4+ T cells sorted from blood, taken at week 0. These receptors all stem from a human donor with alopecia areata. CDR3s include the opening cysteine and the closing phenylalanine or tryptophan. D genes are given only for firm matches.

j_gene | d_gene | v_gene | CDR3aa
TRBJ1-1 | NA | TRBV4-1 | CASSQEYTEAFF
TRBJ1-6 | TRBD1 | TRBV23-1 | CASSHLRDRNSPLHF
TRBJ1-5 | TRBD1 | TRBV4-1 | CASSLWTGQDQPQHF
TRBJ1-2 | NA | TRBV5-4 | CASSLVGEVSGYTF
TRBJ2-3 | TRBD2 | TRBV5-1 | CASSIAGHPTDTQYF
TRBJ2-3 | NA | TRBV6-1 | CASSEVSGTTDTQYF
TRBJ2-7 | NA | TRBV7-9 | CASSLGAEAYEQYF
TRBJ1-6 | NA | TRBV13 | CASSPRGSPLHF
TRBJ2-7 | NA | TRBV4-3 | CASSQAGNGIYEQYF
TRBJ2-3 | NA | TRBV19 | CASTSERALDTQYF
TRBJ1-6 | NA | TRBV6-6 | CASSYPGKTNNSPLHF
TRBJ2-2 | NA | TRBV6-1 | CASTAGQNTGELFF
TRBJ2-5 | NA | TRBV7-6 | CASSLDREETQYF
TRBJ1-2 | TRBD1 | TRBV25-1 | CASSGQPNYGYTF
TRBJ2-2 | TRBD1 | TRBV15 | CATEDRGRATGELFF
TRBJ1-5 | TRBD1 | TRBV5-6 | CASSSYRGWYSNQPQHF
TRBJ2-7 | NA | TRBV15 | CATSRDPSEQYF
TRBJ1-5 | NA | TRBV6-1 | CASGPGARNQPQHF
TRBJ2-3 | NA | TRBV19 | CASRIQGLADTQYF
TRBJ2-2 | NA | TRBV7-8 | CASSNWILNTGELFF
TRBJ2-7 | NA | TRBV21-1 | CASSKGGGTYEQYF
TRBJ1-2 | NA | TRBV7-8 | CAPVLGRSNYGYTF
TRBJ2-5 | NA | TRBV2 | CASRETVTGETQYF